The 17 T cell receptor beta chains below come from one sample, sequenced in a study of identical twins. Each CDR3 protein is one row after TCRdb ran MiXCR on the 5' RACE reads. This sample has roughly 350,000 distinct CDR3 sequences, with over 9% found just once. The same sample was also used in a study of yellow fever vaccine responses in identical twins.

The sequencing input was CD8+ T cells sorted from blood. The receptors were gathered from a woman aged 18-29 years in good health.

In regard to this clonotype: This could be a read error, since a much larger clone is one nucleotide away. The chain employs TRBV5-1 and TRBJ2-3, with TRBD1 matching over 7 bases. Germline CDR1 SGHRS, CDR2 YFSETQ. This CDR3 is built from 18 residues. CDR3 region: CASSLPDDRAFISDMQYF. CDR3 DNA sequence: TGCGCCAGCAGCTTGCCCGACGACAGGGCATTCATTTCAGATATGCAGTATTTT. Full variable domain (rest looked up from reference TRBV5-1 and TRBJ2-3): KAGVTQTPRYLIKTRGQQVTLSCSPISGHRSVSWYQQTPGQGLQFLFEYFSETQRNKGNFPGRFSGRQFSNSRSEMNVSTLELGDSALYLCASSLPDDRAFISDMQYFGPGTRLTVL.

This rearrangement joins TRBV6-6 to TRBJ1-1; D remains unclear. The V gene lost 2 bases and the J gene lost 4 bases, with 8 bases spanning the gap. CDR3 size: 13 residues. Germline lookup yields CDR1 MNHNY and CDR2 SVGAGI (reference sequence). The CDR3 sequence is CASSYEDFTEAFF. In nucleotides, the CDR3 is TGTGCCAGCAGTTACGAGGATTTCACTGAAGCTTTCTTT.

This clonotype was detected only a few times. This chain uses TRBV7-6 with TRBJ2-1; 14 positions match TRBD2. This CDR3 is built from 17 residues. The V segment lost 1 base and the J segment 7 bases; nucleotides outside the gene matches: 6. Germline loops: CDR1 SGHVS, CDR2 FNYEAQ. The CDR3 loop is CASSLGTSGGQRNEQFF. CDR3 coding DNA: TGTGCCAGCAGCTTAGGGACTAGCGGGGGGCAAAGGAATGAGCAGTTCTTC.

In this sample, this clonotype turned up a few times. V gene TRBV12-3 or TRBV12-4 combines with J gene TRBJ1-2, with D unresolved. V was pared by 3 bases and J by 3 bases, with 11 bases between. CDR3 length: 14 amino acids. CDR3 coding DNA: TGTGCCAGCAGTTTTGCGGGAGTCGACTATGGCTACACCTTC. This gives the protein CASSFAGVDYGYTF.

This clonotype appeared a few times. The chain carries TRBV5-1 and TRBJ2-7; 8 positions match TRBD2. V shed 4 bases, J shed 3 bases, and the junction held 15 bases outside the gene matches. The CDR3 has 17 residues. From germline, CDR1 is SGHRS and CDR2 YFSETQ. CDR3 region: CASSRPNREGRIYEQYV. The CDR3 DNA sequence: TGCGCCAGCAGCCGACCAAACCGGGAGGGGCGAATCTACGAGCAGTACGTC.

This clonotype has more than one count but fewer than ten. The V gene is TRBV20-1, the J gene TRBJ2-3; no reliable D call. From germline, CDR1 is DFQATT and CDR2 SNEGSKA (reference sequence). The CDR3 is made up of 13 amino acids. V shed 5 bases and J shed 2 bases, with 11 bases lying between them. CDR3 coding DNA: TGCAGTGCTGAAACGGACGTCACAGATACGCAGTATTTT. It yields the protein CSAETDVTDTQYF.

This chain joins TRBV13 and TRBJ2-7; maybe TRBD1 (5 bases). Trimming shortened V by 5 bases and J by 3 bases, and 8 bases separated the two germline ends. The CDR3 length is 12 residues. Germline lookup yields CDR1 PRHDT and CDR2 FYEKMQ (reference sequence). This CDR3 is CASSQGNYEQYF. The CDR3 DNA reads as TGTGCCAGCAGCCAGGGTAACTACGAGCAGTACTTC.

The J gene is TRBJ2-5, the V gene TRBV2; possibly TRBD1 for D (6 bases). Germline CDR1 and CDR2: SNHLY and FYNNEI. Trimming removed 6 bases from V and 0 bases from J, with 14 bases in between. The CDR3 extends over 15 amino acids. The CDR3 DNA follows: TGTGCCAGCAGGGCAGGGGTCCGGTACCAAGAGACCCAGTACTTC. It codes for CASRAGVRYQETQYF.

The chain couples TRBV4-1 to TRBJ1-2; 9 bases align to TRBD1. The CDR3 has 17 amino acids. J gave up 4 bases and V 5 bases, and 14 bases lay outside the gene matches. Germline-derived CDR1 and CDR2 are MGHRA and YSYEKL. As DNA, the CDR3 is TGCGCCAGCAGCGACTGGGACAGGGTAAATGCGATCTATGGCTACACCTTC. Translation gives CASSDWDRVNAIYGYTF.

This clonotype has ten or more counts. The gene calls are TRBV5-1 and TRBJ1-1; possible D gene TRBD1, 5 bases. Germline loops: CDR1 SGHRS, CDR2 YFSETQ. This CDR3 comprises 14 residues. V gave up 2 bases and J gave up 3 bases, with 11 bases separating them. DNA of the CDR3: TGCGCCAGCAGCTTACGGGACGAGCACACTGAAGCTTTCTTT. Its translation: CASSLRDEHTEAFF.

This chain joins TRBV4-2 and TRBJ2-1; TRBD2 might be the D (6 bases). CDR1 LGHNA and CDR2 YNFKEQ come from the germline V gene. The CDR3 extends over 15 amino acids. V lost 0 bases, J lost 10 bases, and 16 bases lay in between. CDR3: CASSQEVGGIREQFF. Here the CDR3 DNA reads TGTGCCAGCAGCCAAGAAGTAGGCGGGATCAGGGAGCAGTTCTTC.

This clonotype was observed many times. The chain is built from TRBV4-1 and TRBJ2-2; D is perhaps TRBD1 or TRBD2 (6 bases each). In germline, CDR1 is MGHRA, CDR2 YSYEKL. Trimming shortened V by 9 bases and J by 3 bases, and 14 bases separated the two germline ends. CDR3 length: 14 residues. CDR3 DNA: TGCGCCAGTAAGGGGGGTAGGGACACCGGGGAGCTGTTTTTT. Protein product: CASKGGRDTGELFF.

This clonotype was recorded at least ten times. V gene TRBV12-3 or TRBV12-4 combines with J gene TRBJ2-6; D gene ambiguous. The V gene lost 1 base and the J gene lost 0 bases, with 4 bases spanning the gap. The CDR3 is made up of 15 amino acids. Here the CDR3 reads CASSLGLSGANVLTF. CDR3 sequence (DNA): TGTGCCAGCAGTTTAGGGCTCTCTGGGGCCAACGTCCTGACTTTC.

Many counts were recorded for this clonotype. The rearrangement joins TRBV7-9 to TRBJ2-1; D is possibly TRBD2 (6 bases). The V and J ends lost 7 bases and 1 base respectively, with 11 bases between them. Germline V gene data show CDR1 as SEHNR and CDR2 as FQNEAQ (reference sequence). This CDR3 is built from 14 residues. The CDR3 loop reads CASTLSGSYNEQFF. The DNA of the CDR3 is TGTGCCAGCACCCTCAGCGGGTCCTACAATGAGCAGTTCTTC.

This clonotype appeared a few times. This chain joins TRBV27 and TRBJ2-1; D not certain. V was pared by 2 bases and J by 0 bases, with 8 bases between. The germline V gene has CDR1 MNHEY and CDR2 SMNVEV (reference sequence). CDR3 length: 15 amino acids. CDR3 in amino acids: CASSLADTSYNEQFF. CDR3 nucleotides: TGTGCCAGCAGTTTAGCCGACACCTCCTACAATGAGCAGTTCTTC.

The chain is built from TRBV28 and TRBJ2-7, with 13 bases matching TRBD2. The CDR3 spans 18 residues. The germline V gene has CDR1 MDHEN and CDR2 SYDVKM. Trimming took 4 bases from V and 4 from J; bases not matched to a gene: 13. As DNA, the CDR3 is TGTGCCAGCAGTTCCAGCATGCTGGAACTAGCGGGAGGGTACGAGCAGTACTTC. Its protein product is CASSSSMLELAGGYEQYF. The whole variable domain, filled in from reference TRBV28 and TRBJ2-7, reads DVKVTQSSRYLVKRTGEKVFLECVQDMDHENMFWYRQDPGLGLRLIYFSYDVKMKEKGDIPEGYSVSREKKERFSLILESASTNQTSMYLCASSSSMLELAGGYEQYFGPGTRLTVT.

The gene calls are TRBV15 and TRBJ2-7; either TRBD1 or TRBD2 may fit D (5 bases each). The CDR3 spans 15 residues. CDR1 and CDR2 (germline): LNHNV, YYDKDF (reference sequence). V was pared by 0 bases and J by 7 bases, with 16 bases between. The CDR3 here is CATSRDWRGVCEQYV. CDR3 nucleotide sequence: TGTGCCACCAGCAGAGACTGGAGAGGGGTTTGTGAGCAGTACGTC.